Listed here are 10 T cell receptor beta chains from one sample, sequenced in a study of T-cell memory formation after mild COVID-19. TCRdb recomputed calls from the 5' RACE reads with MiXCR, one row per CDR3 protein. The sample holds some 120,000 distinct CDR3 sequences, approximately 15% seen once. Sequenced sample: PBMCs or a T cell subset sorted from them (not recorded which). The source is an adult woman who had mild COVID-19 (a few samples of this study predate the infection). Cell type and time point are not known.

This clonotype showed up just a few times. Sequence at one end of the junction differs from germline and may be a read error. V is TRBV13 and J is TRBJ2-1, with 9 bases identical to TRBD1. This CDR3 has 12 residues. Per germline, CDR1 PRHDT and CDR2 FYEKMQ (reference sequence). CDR3 sequence (DNA): TGTGCCAGCAGCTTGGGGACAGGGCATACAGCGTTC. This codes for CASSLGTGHTAF.

This sequence joins TRBV12-3 or TRBV12-4 and TRBJ1-5, with 9 positions matching TRBD1. Trimming took 5 bases from V and 9 from J; bases not matched to a gene: 11. This CDR3 comprises 15 residues. The CDR3 sequence is CASSPGDRDFAPQHF. DNA of the CDR3: TGTGCCAGCAGTCCGGGGGACAGGGATTTTGCGCCCCAGCATTTT.

There are a few counts of this clonotype. V gene TRBV20-1 combines with J gene TRBJ2-7; 10 bases match TRBD2. The V gene's germline CDR1 is DFQATT and CDR2 SNEGSKA (reference sequence). This CDR3 has 15 residues. V dropped 0 bases and J dropped 2; count of bases not matched to a gene: 4. The CDR3 loop reads CSARDLAGDTYEQYF. CDR3 coding DNA: TGCAGTGCTAGAGACCTAGCGGGAGACACCTACGAGCAGTACTTC.

This chain joins TRBV19 and TRBJ2-5, with TRBD1 matching 7 bases. This CDR3 contains 15 residues. CDR1 and CDR2 from the germline V gene are LNHDA and SQIVND (reference sequence). With V trimmed by 10 bases and J by 0 bases, 11 bases remained unmatched. CDR3 coding DNA: TGTGCCACCAGATCCGGGACAGCGTACCAAGAGACCCAGTACTTC. This codes for CATRSGTAYQETQYF.

The chain employs TRBV6-2 or TRBV6-3 and TRBJ2-2, with a weak D call TRBD2 (5 bases). The CDR3 spans 13 residues. Trimming stripped 4 bases from V and 9 bases from J, with 12 bases between. Germline V lookup: CDR1 MNHEY, CDR2 SVGEGT. The CDR3 bases are TGTGCCAGCAGTTTCGGACTTGGATGGGAGCTGTTTTTT. This codes for CASSFGLGWELFF.

This clonotype was detected only a few times. The chain recombines TRBV18 with TRBJ2-1; weak D call: TRBD1 (6 bases). V was trimmed by 2 bases and J by 8 bases, leaving 16 bases between them. This CDR3 is 15 amino acids long. The germline V gene has CDR1 KGHSH and CDR2 LQKENI. DNA of the CDR3: TGTGCCAGCTCACCATCGCCGGTCAGGGGCCATGAGCAGTTCTTC. It specifies CASSPSPVRGHEQFF. The whole variable domain, filled in from reference TRBV18 and TRBJ2-1, reads NAGVMQNPRHLVRRRGQEARLRCSPMKGHSHVYWYRQLPEEGLKFMVYLQKENIIDESGMPKERFSAEFPKEGPSILRIQQVVRGDSAAYFCASSPSPVRGHEQFFGPGTRLTVL.

This clonotype turned up a few times. The chain recombines TRBV7-3 with TRBJ2-7, with a weak D call TRBD2 (6 bases). The CDR3 totals 12 residues. Germline V CDR1 and CDR2: SGHTA, FQGTGA. CDR3 region: CASSLRGREDFV. The CDR3 coding sequence is TGTGCCAGCAGCTTACGGGGCAGGGAGGATTTTGTC.

The gene calls are TRBV6-2 or TRBV6-3 and TRBJ2-7, with no clear D. The germline V and J ends were trimmed by 2 bases and 5 bases, with 13 bases remaining between them. The CDR3 contains 14 residues. CDR1 is MNHEY, CDR2 SVGEGT, per germline. CDR3 DNA sequence: TGTGCCAGCAGTTACGTGGACCCACCCGACGAGCAGTACTTC. The encoded protein is CASSYVDPPDEQYF.

The rearrangement links TRBV7-9 to TRBJ1-4, with 9 nucleotides matching TRBD1. Losses at the gene ends were 5 bases for V and 3 bases for J; bases not matched to a gene: 4. Looked up from germline, CDR1 is SEHNR and CDR2 is FQNEAQ (reference sequence). This CDR3 spans 15 amino acids. CDR3 nucleotide sequence: TGTGCCAGCAGCGAAGGGACAGGGCCTAATGAAAAACTGTTTTTT. Encoded protein: CASSEGTGPNEKLFF.

The chain has TRBV9 and TRBJ2-1; possible D gene TRBD2, 6 bases. V was cut by 6 bases and J by 6 bases, with 13 bases left in between. The germline CDR1 and CDR2 sequences are SGDLS and YYNGEE. This CDR3 has 13 amino acids. This CDR3 reads CASTLGGSNEQFF. CDR3 in DNA: TGTGCCAGCACTCTGGGGGGTTCCAATGAGCAGTTCTTC.